These 25 T cell receptor beta chains came from one sample sequenced in a study of cytomegalovirus exposure and HLA in healthy donors. PCR used 60 Vbeta primers and 13 Jbeta primers. TCRdb's copy holds only in-frame clones and misses some; the assay was immunoSEQ multiplex PCR. The sample consists of 200,000 or so clones, roughly 80% of them appearing once. Input material: PBMCs. The origin of the receptors is a woman aged 25 to 39 in good health and CMV-seropositive.

The V call is TRBV11-2, the J call TRBJ2-5, with unresolved D. V shed 0 bases and J shed 5 bases, with 7 bases lying between them. The CDR3 loop spans 13 amino acids. Looked up from germline, CDR1 is SGHAT and CDR2 is FQNNGV. The CDR3 DNA sequence: TGTGCCAGCAGCTTAGATCCTTTGGAGACCCAGTACTTC. Encoded protein: CASSLDPLETQYF.

The chain uses TRBV5-4 and TRBJ1-2, with 7 positions matching TRBD1. The CDR3 contains 13 residues. Germline loops: CDR1 SGHNT, CDR2 YYREEE (reference sequence). Unmatched junction bases numbered 8, after V lost 3 bases and J lost 9 bases. The CDR3 bases are TGTGCCAGCAGCTCTAACAGACAGGGTAGCTACACCTTC. Its translation: CASSSNRQGSYTF.

This clone was observed a few times. This chain links TRBV6-1 with TRBJ2-7; D gene unclear. Germline-derived CDR1 and CDR2 are MNHNS and SASEGT. CDR3 length equals 11 residues. Trimming removed 6 bases from V and 3 bases from J, with 6 bases in between. CDR3 coding DNA: TGTGCCAGCAGCCGACTCTACGAGCAGTACTTC. Residues: CASSRLYEQYF.

The chain has TRBV7-2 and TRBJ1-1, with D tentatively TRBD1 (6 bases). The V gene's germline CDR1 is SGHTA and CDR2 FQGNSA. The V end was cut by 9 bases, the J end by 7 bases, with 15 bases between. CDR3 length: 12 residues. CDR3 region: CASLRQADEAFF. The CDR3 nucleotides read TGTGCCAGTTTAAGACAGGCCGATGAAGCTTTCTTT.

The chain links TRBV5-1 to TRBJ1-2; maybe TRBD1 (5 bases). The germline V and J ends were trimmed by 1 base and 5 bases, with 9 bases remaining between them. This CDR3 region has 13 residues. Germline CDR1 SGHRS, CDR2 YFSETQ. Here the CDR3 DNA reads TGCGCCAGCAGCTTGTTGACAGAATATGGCTACACCTTC. Protein product: CASSLLTEYGYTF. The full variable domain, with the rest looked up from reference TRBV5-1 and TRBJ1-2, is KAGVTQTPRYLIKTRGQQVTLSCSPISGHRSVSWYQQTPGQGLQFLFEYFSETQRNKGNFPGRFSGRQFSNSRSEMNVSTLELGDSALYLCASSLLTEYGYTFGSGTRLTVV.

In nucleotides, the CDR3 is TGTGCCAGCAGCTTATTCAGCTCCTATAATTCACCCCTCCACTTT. As protein: CASSLFSSYNSPLHF. V is TRBV7-2 and J is TRBJ1-6; D gene unclear. Germline CDR1 is SGHTA and CDR2 is FQGNSA. The length of the CDR3 is 15 residues. V lost 2 bases and J 0 bases, leaving 5 bases between the germline ends.

The gene calls are TRBV4-3 and TRBJ2-7, with a possible D match to TRBD2 (6 bases). Trimming removed 0 bases from V and 0 bases from J, with 12 bases in between. The CDR3 length is 16 residues. Germline CDR1 and CDR2: LGHNA and YSLEER. CDR3 in DNA: TGCGCCAGCAGCCAAGAGGGGGGAAGGAGCTCCTACGAGCAGTACTTC. Translated: CASSQEGGRSSYEQYF.

V usage is TRBV11-2 and J usage is TRBJ2-3; no firm D call. Germline assignment: CDR1 SGHAT and CDR2 FQNNGV. The CDR3 contains 14 residues. Trimming left V 8 bases short and J 1 base short, with 13 bases between. CDR3 in DNA: TGTGCCAGCTCCAGACTTACGCGCACAGATACGCAGTATTTT. This gives the protein CASSRLTRTDTQYF. The full variable domain, rest sourced from reference TRBV11-2 and TRBJ2-3, is EAGVAQSPRYKIIEKRQSVAFWCNPISGHATLYWYQQILGQGPKLLIQFQNNGVVDDSQLPKDRFSAERLKGVDSTLKIQPAKLEDSAVYLCASSRLTRTDTQYFGPGTRLTVL.

The chain uses TRBV7-2 and TRBJ2-7, with 7 bases matching TRBD2. CDR1 is SGHTA and CDR2 is FQGNSA in the germline V gene. V lost 2 bases, J lost 7 bases, and 8 bases stayed unmatched. The CDR3 is 14 residues long. The CDR3 protein is CASSLRSGTREQYF. Written as DNA, the CDR3 is TGTGCCAGCAGCTTACGAAGCGGGACCAGGGAGCAGTACTTC.

The chain is built from TRBV27 and TRBJ2-1; D gene uncertain. The V gene lost 5 bases and the J gene lost 6 bases, with 8 bases spanning the gap. From germline, CDR1 is MNHEY and CDR2 SMNVEV (reference sequence). The CDR3 runs 12 residues. The CDR3 loop reads CASSQTLNEQFF. The CDR3 nucleotides are TGTGCCAGCAGTCAGACTCTCAATGAGCAGTTCTTC.

DNA for the CDR3: TGTGCCAGCAGTTTGGACGGCAGGGGGCGTAAGGCGGAGACCCAGTACTTC. Translated, it gives CASSLDGRGRKAETQYF. The V and J genes are TRBV28 and TRBJ2-5; 8 bases are a match to TRBD1. The CDR3 consists of 17 residues. Germline CDR1 and CDR2: MDHEN and SYDVKM. V was pared by 3 bases and J by 5 bases, with 14 bases of the junction left unmatched.

The rearrangement links TRBV19 to TRBJ1-1; D is perhaps TRBD1 (6 bases). Per the germline V gene, CDR1 is LNHDA and CDR2 is SQIVND (reference sequence). With 0 bases removed from V and 6 bases from J, the gap between germline ends came to 8 bases. This CDR3 has 13 amino acids. CDR3 in amino acids: CASSIDDRSEAFF. The CDR3 DNA reads TGTGCCAGTAGTATAGACGACAGGTCTGAAGCTTTCTTT.

J is TRBJ1-1 and V is TRBV21-1; TRBD1, the table's D call, was not compared with the DNA. TRBV21-1 is annotated as a pseudogene. The CDR3 is made up of 19 amino acids. CDR3: CASRGADRGPQPWNTEAFF. CDR3 sequence (DNA): TGTGCCAGCAGAGGCGCGGACAGGGGGCCCCAGCCATGGAACACTGAAGCTTTCTTT.

The rearrangement uses TRBV27 and TRBJ1-2; D ambiguous. The germline CDR1 and CDR2 sequences are MNHEY and SMNVEV (reference sequence). V dropped 9 bases and J dropped 8 bases, with 16 bases sitting between them. The CDR3 covers 12 residues. CDR3 coding DNA: TGTGCCAGTTGGTACCGGGAGAAAGGCTACACCTTC. Translated, it gives CASWYREKGYTF.

The chain links TRBV19 to TRBJ1-2; 8 bases align to TRBD1. The CDR3 runs to 13 residues. Germline CDR1 LNHDA, CDR2 SQIVND (reference sequence). Trimming at V came to 10 bases and at J to 3 bases, leaving 7 bases not matched to a gene. The CDR3, as DNA: TGTGCCACGCAGACAGGGGTTGACTATGGCTACACCTTC. It encodes CATQTGVDYGYTF.

The chain is built from TRBV15 and TRBJ2-2, with D perhaps matching TRBD2 (5 bases). The CDR3 spans 14 residues. V was pared by 3 bases and J by 1 base, with 6 bases between. Germline CDR1 is LNHNV and CDR2 is YYDKDF (reference sequence). CDR3 loop: CATSSGMNTGELFF. CDR3 DNA sequence: TGTGCCACCAGCAGCGGGATGAACACCGGGGAGCTGTTTTTT.

V gene TRBV15 combines with J gene TRBJ2-1; 9 nucleotides match TRBD2. The CDR3 has 16 amino acids. Germline assignment: CDR1 LNHNV and CDR2 YYDKDF (reference sequence). With 1 base clipped from V and 6 bases from J, the junction kept 7 bases outside the gene matches. CDR3 sequence reads: CATSRGQAGGANEQFF. The CDR3 DNA reads as TGTGCCACCAGCAGAGGACAGGCGGGAGGGGCCAATGAGCAGTTCTTC.

The V gene is TRBV19, the J gene TRBJ1-2, with D possibly matching TRBD1 (6 bases). Germline loops: CDR1 LNHDA, CDR2 SQIVND (reference sequence). The CDR3 runs 13 residues. Trimming removed 3 bases at V and 7 bases at J, with 12 bases between. CDR3 sequence: CASSIPGALGYTF. In nucleotides, the CDR3 is TGTGCCAGTAGTATTCCAGGGGCGCTTGGCTACACCTTC.

This rearrangement joins TRBV6-5 to TRBJ2-5; 7 nucleotides align to TRBD2. With 6 bases clipped from V and 5 bases from J, the junction kept 12 bases outside the gene matches. The germline V gene encodes CDR1 MNHEY and CDR2 SVGAGI. The length of the CDR3 is 15 residues. The CDR3 sequence: CASSLRGLGGETQYF. The CDR3 nucleotides read TGTGCCAGCAGCCTACGAGGACTAGGAGGGGAGACCCAGTACTTC.

V gene TRBV18 combines with J gene TRBJ2-3; TRBD2 might be the D (6 bases). Trimming cost V 6 bases and J 2 bases, with 27 bases left between them. The CDR3 is made up of 19 amino acids. CDR1 KGHSH and CDR2 LQKENI come from the germline V gene. The CDR3 DNA reads as TGTGCCAGCTCGCCCGGACCGGCCGGGAGACCCCGCTACACAGATACGCAGTATTTT. It encodes CASSPGPAGRPRYTDTQYF.

The chain couples TRBV27 to TRBJ2-5; TRBD1 is a possible D gene (5 bases). The DNA matches TRBJ2-7 better at its end, which makes the J call doubtful. CDR1 and CDR2 from the germline V gene are MNHEY and SMNVEV (reference sequence). The CDR3 totals 15 residues. The CDR3 DNA is TGTGCCAGCAGGAAGACAGACCTTAGCTCCTACGAGCAGTACTTC. Protein sequence: CASRKTDLSSYEQYF.

The gene calls are TRBV19 and TRBJ1-1; tentatively, D is TRBD1 (6 bases). The V and J ends lost 2 bases and 4 bases respectively, with 11 bases between them. This CDR3 comprises 14 residues. The germline CDR1 and CDR2 sequences are LNHDA and SQIVND (reference sequence). The CDR3 DNA sequence: TGTGCCAGTAGTATAACAGGGCTCGGCACTGAAGCTTTCTTT. Protein sequence: CASSITGLGTEAFF.

The chain recombines TRBV5-4 with TRBJ2-5, with TRBD2 identical over 11 bases. The CDR3 is made up of 14 amino acids. Trimming at V came to 6 bases and at J to 4 bases, leaving 5 bases not matched to a gene. The V gene's germline CDR1 is SGHNT and CDR2 YYREEE (reference sequence). The CDR3 nucleotides read TGTGCCAGCAACCTAGGACTAGCGGGAGAGACCCAGTACTTC. This translates into CASNLGLAGETQYF.

This chain connects TRBV5-1 to TRBJ1-1; D remains unclear. The CDR3 spans 14 residues. Trimming removed 1 base from V and 0 bases from J, with 7 bases in between. The germline V gene encodes CDR1 SGHRS and CDR2 YFSETQ. The CDR3 loop is CASSLSGMNTEAFF. CDR3 DNA: TGCGCCAGCAGCTTGAGCGGCATGAACACTGAAGCTTTCTTT.

As for this clone: Compared with germline, one end of the junction differs, possibly owing to a read error. The chain couples TRBV7-2 to TRBJ2-5; tentatively, D is TRBD2 (6 bases). Germline V CDR1 and CDR2: SGHTA, FQGNSA. This CDR3 region has 11 residues. The CDR3 DNA sequence: TGTGCCAGCAGCTTAGCGCCGGGACTTAACTTC. Amino acids: CASSLAPGLNF.